The 26 T cell receptor beta chains given below trace back to one sample, sequenced in a study of CD8+ T cells in alopecia areata. Sequencing used cDNA as its template, made by extracting RNA and reverse transcribing it. TCRdb keeps only in-frame clones here, not all; method: immunoSEQ multiplex PCR. This sample has 90,000 to 120,000 clones, with roughly 89% found just once. Treatment of the sample: oral pan-JAK inhibitor, 5-10 mg twice daily. The sequencing here drew on CD8+ T cells sorted from blood, taken at week 24, from a patient treated with tofacitinib. The origin of the receptors is a human donor with alopecia areata.

Remarks on this clone: Additional DNA sequences in this sample encode the identical CDR3. The rearrangement joins TRBV6-6 to TRBJ1-6; D is unclear. V lost 7 bases and J 0 bases, leaving 10 bases between the germline ends. CDR3 length equals 15 residues. CDR1 is MNHNY and CDR2 is SVGAGI in the germline V gene (reference sequence). The CDR3 bases are TGTGCCAGCATTGAAAGAAGCTCCTATAATTCACCCCTCCACTTT. Translated, it gives CASIERSSYNSPLHF.

This clone has more than one count but fewer than ten. The chain links TRBV15 to TRBJ2-5; D gene uncertain. The V gene's germline CDR1 is LNHNV and CDR2 YYDKDF (reference sequence). Trimming took off 0 bases at V and 7 bases at J, with 9 bases between the two ends. CDR3 length: 13 amino acids. The CDR3 DNA is TGTGCCACCAGCAGAGACATGTCGTGGACCCAGTACTTC. This encodes CATSRDMSWTQYF. The variable domain in full, completed from reference TRBV15 and TRBJ2-5, reads DAMVIQNPRYQVTQFGKPVTLSCSQTLNHNVMYWYQQKSSQAPKLLFHYYDKDFNNEADTPDNFQSRRPNTSFCFLDIRSPGLGDTAMYLCATSRDMSWTQYFGPGTRLLVL.

V usage is TRBV2 and J usage is TRBJ2-3, with 9 nucleotides matching TRBD2. This CDR3 contains 16 residues. CDR1 is SNHLY and CDR2 is FYNNEI in the germline V gene. V dropped 4 bases and J dropped 2; count of bases not matched to a gene: 7. As DNA, the CDR3 is TGTGCCAGCAGTGTGAGTAGCGGGGGCCCCACAGATACGCAGTATTTT. Its translation is CASSVSSGGPTDTQYF.

This clone was detected only a few times. This rearrangement joins TRBV19 to TRBJ2-3, with 9 bases fitting TRBD1. The J segment lost 2 bases and the V segment lost 6 bases, leaving 9 bases of the junction unmatched. The V gene's germline CDR1 is LNHDA and CDR2 SQIVND (reference sequence). The CDR3 contains 16 residues. The CDR3 coding sequence is TGTGCCAGTAGACCTGGGACAGGGTGGGTCACAGATACGCAGTATTTT. It specifies CASRPGTGWVTDTQYF. The full variable domain, with the rest looked up from reference TRBV19 and TRBJ2-3, is DGGITQSPKYLFRKEGQNVTLSCEQNLNHDAMYWYRQDPGQGLRLIYYSQIVNDFQKGDIAEGYSVSREKKESFPLTVTSAQKNPTAFYLCASRPGTGWVTDTQYFGPGTRLTVL.

The CDR3 reads CASSLHQGAAGTEAFF. The CDR3 coding sequence is TGTGCCAGCAGCCTTCACCAAGGGGCGGCGGGAACTGAAGCTTTCTTT. The gene calls are TRBV11-3 and TRBJ1-1; possible D gene TRBD1, 5 bases. The CDR3 is made up of 16 amino acids. Looked up from germline, CDR1 is SGHNT and CDR2 is YENEEA. V lost 5 bases to trimming and J lost 5 bases, with 21 bases between them. Filled out from reference TRBV11-3 and TRBJ1-1, the complete variable domain reads EAGVVQSPRYKIIEKKQPVAFWCNPISGHNTLYWYLQNLGQGPELLIRYENEEAVDDSQLPKDRFSAERLKGVDSTLKIQPAELGDSAVYLCASSLHQGAAGTEAFFGQGTRLTVV.

The V gene is TRBV27, the J gene TRBJ1-1, with D unclear. Germline-derived CDR1 and CDR2 are MNHEY and SMNVEV (reference sequence). Trimming cost V 0 bases and J 2 bases, with 7 bases left between them. The CDR3 is 14 amino acids. CDR3 sequence (DNA): TGTGCCAGCAGTTTATCTAAGGGTAACACTGAAGCTTTCTTT. It encodes CASSLSKGNTEAFF.

This sequence joins TRBV9 and TRBJ1-2; D not resolved. The length of the CDR3 is 14 residues. Germline V gene lookup returns CDR1 SGDLS and CDR2 YYNGEE. Trimming took off 4 bases at V and 8 bases at J, with 18 bases between the two ends. This CDR3 is CASSPRAASEGYTF. The CDR3 DNA sequence: TGTGCCAGCAGCCCGCGGGCAGCCTCAGAGGGCTACACCTTC. The full variable domain, its missing parts supplied by reference TRBV9 and TRBJ1-2, is DSGVTQTPKHLITATGQRVTLRCSPRSGDLSVYWYQQSLDQGLQFLIQYYNGEERAKGNILERFSAQQFPDLHSELNLSSLELGDSALYFCASSPRAASEGYTFGSGTRLTVV.

This chain links TRBV4-1 with TRBJ2-3; the D is unclear. The CDR3 length is 14 residues. Germline CDR1 is MGHRA and CDR2 is YSYEKL. The V end was cut by 1 base, the J end by 3 bases, with 8 bases between. The CDR3 DNA reads TGCGCCAGCAGCCAAGTTGGTCCAACAGATACGCAGTATTTT. Amino acid sequence: CASSQVGPTDTQYF.

The chain links TRBV4-2 to TRBJ2-7; D may be TRBD2 (5 bases). V lost 4 bases, J lost 3 bases, and 10 bases lay in between. CDR3 length equals 13 residues. Germline V CDR1 and CDR2: LGHNA, YNFKEQ. The CDR3 DNA reads as TGTGCCAGCAGCCGGTGGGCGGGCTACGAGCAGTACTTC. Translating it yields CASSRWAGYEQYF.

The chain joins TRBV5-1 to TRBJ2-7; D might be TRBD1 (5 bases). Deletions cut 2 bases from V and 6 bases from J, with 18 bases between. Germline values: CDR1 SGHRS, CDR2 YFSETQ. The CDR3 loop spans 15 amino acids. DNA for the CDR3: TGCGCCAGCAGCTTCGGTGACAGCCGACTGAGCGAGCAGTACTTC. It encodes CASSFGDSRLSEQYF.

This rearrangement joins TRBV7-6 to TRBJ2-7; D possibly corresponds to TRBD2 (6 bases). Germline-derived CDR1 and CDR2 are SGHVS and FNYEAQ. Trimming removed 1 base at V and 4 bases at J, with 14 bases between. There are 15 residues in the CDR3. In DNA form, the CDR3 reads TGTGCCAGCAGCTTAGAGGGCGGGGCAATTTACGAGCAGTACTTC. This translates into CASSLEGGAIYEQYF.

The V call is TRBV25-1, the J call TRBJ2-7; no clear D gene. Germline CDR1 is MGHDK and CDR2 is SYGVNS. The CDR3 has 11 amino acids. Deletions cut 1 base from V and 2 bases from J, with 0 bases between. CDR3 in amino acids: CASSESYEQYF. The CDR3 region has the DNA TGTGCCAGCAGTGAATCCTACGAGCAGTACTTC.

J is TRBJ2-7 and V is TRBV6-5, with a tentative D call TRBD1 (6 bases). Trimming took off 2 bases at V and 0 bases at J, with 11 bases between the two ends. Germline CDR1 is MNHEY and CDR2 is SVGAGI. The CDR3 is 15 residues long. The CDR3 nucleotides read TGTGCCAGCAGTTACCTCGGACAGAGCTCCTACGAGCAGTACTTC. Encoded protein: CASSYLGQSSYEQYF.

As concerns this clone: This sample also contains other DNA sequences that code for the same CDR3. This chain uses TRBV19 with TRBJ2-3, with no clear D. V was cut by 2 bases and J by 1 base, with 4 bases left in between. Looked up from germline, CDR1 is LNHDA and CDR2 is SQIVND (reference sequence). There are 13 residues in the CDR3. CDR3 nucleotide sequence: TGTGCCAGTAGTATAAGCGGCACAGATACGCAGTATTTT. Its translation: CASSISGTDTQYF.

The V gene is TRBV5-1, the J gene TRBJ1-1; no clear D. The CDR3 is made up of 15 amino acids. Per germline, CDR1 SGHRS and CDR2 YFSETQ. The V gene lost 0 bases and the J gene lost 0 bases, with 9 bases spanning the gap. CDR3 in amino acids: CASSLGVMMNTEAFF. DNA for the CDR3: TGCGCCAGCAGCTTGGGGGTGATGATGAACACTGAAGCTTTCTTT.

The J gene is TRBJ2-2, the V gene TRBV21-1; no DNA check was done on the table's D call, TRBD1. TRBV21-1 is marked as a pseudogene. The CDR3 is 15 residues long. The CDR3 bases are TGTGCCAGCAGCAGACAGGAACCTGGCACCGGGGAGCTGTTTTTT. As protein: CASSRQEPGTGELFF.

The chain has TRBV5-1 and TRBJ2-5, with unresolved D. The V and J ends lost 4 bases and 0 bases respectively, with 7 bases between them. Germline-derived CDR1 and CDR2 are SGHRS and YFSETQ. The length of the CDR3 is 13 residues. The CDR3 protein is CASSPENQETQYF. The DNA for the CDR3 is TGCGCCAGCAGCCCGGAAAACCAAGAGACCCAGTACTTC.

The table lists this clone with a few counts. The J gene is TRBJ2-7, the V gene TRBV30, with TRBD2 identical over 8 bases. Trimming removed 0 bases from V and 4 bases from J; junction bases left unmatched: 8. Germline V gene lookup returns CDR1 GTSNPN and CDR2 SVGIG (reference sequence). The length of the CDR3 is 15 residues. The DNA of the CDR3 is TGTGCCTGGAGTGTTGTAGCGGGGACGGGATACGAGCAGTACTTC. Its protein product is CAWSVVAGTGYEQYF. The complete variable domain, with remaining parts taken from reference TRBV30 and TRBJ2-7, reads SQTIHQWPATLVQPVGSPLSLECTVEGTSNPNLYWYRQAAGRGLQLLFYSVGIGQISSEVPQNLSASRPQDRQFILSSKKLLLSDSGFYLCAWSVVAGTGYEQYFGPGTRLTVT.

The chain has TRBV4-3 and TRBJ1-1; TRBD1 aligns across 8 bases. The germline gives CDR1 LGHNA, CDR2 YSLEER. The V segment lost 5 bases and the J segment 5 bases; nucleotides outside the gene matches: 10. CDR3 length: 15 residues. CDR3 sequence: CASSLHRGTKTEAFF. The CDR3 DNA reads TGCGCCAGCAGCTTACACAGGGGGACGAAGACTGAAGCTTTCTTT.

The chain couples TRBV7-6 to TRBJ2-1, with TRBD1 matching over 8 bases. With V trimmed by 4 bases and J by 1 base, 3 bases remained unmatched. CDR1 is SGHVS and CDR2 is FNYEAQ in the germline V gene. CDR3 size: 15 residues. The CDR3 nucleotides read TGTGCCAGCAGCTCCACAGGGGGTTCCTACAATGAGCAGTTCTTC. Its translation is CASSSTGGSYNEQFF.

The V and J genes are TRBV6-6 and TRBJ2-1, with D hard to call. Germline CDR1 reads MNHNY; CDR2 reads SVGAGI (reference sequence). V shed 4 bases and J shed 4 bases, with 11 bases lying between them. The CDR3 covers 14 residues. CDR3 nucleotide sequence: TGTGCCAGCAGTTTCCGATCGATTTACAATGAGCAGTTCTTC. This sequence encodes CASSFRSIYNEQFF.

V gene TRBV27 combines with J gene TRBJ2-7; 8 bases fit TRBD1. The CDR3 is 14 amino acids. The germline V gene has CDR1 MNHEY and CDR2 SMNVEV (reference sequence). The V gene end was trimmed by 5 bases and the J gene end by 6 bases; junction bases not matched to a gene: 9. CDR3 loop: CASSLTGVPSEQYF. CDR3 nucleotides: TGTGCCAGCAGTCTGACAGGGGTACCTAGCGAGCAGTACTTC.

A single count supports this clone. The J gene is TRBJ2-4, the V gene TRBV7-9; TRBD1 agrees at 8 bases. There are 16 residues in the CDR3. V shed 5 bases and J 1 base; nucleotides not matched to a gene: 7. CDR1 and CDR2 (germline): SEHNR, FQNEAQ (reference sequence). CDR3 residues: CASSPGQGKAKNIQYF. As DNA, the CDR3 is TGTGCCAGCAGCCCAGGACAGGGCAAGGCCAAAAACATTCAGTACTTC.

In its sample, this clone was seen once. The V call is TRBV7-2, the J call TRBJ2-7; 10 nucleotides agree with TRBD1. V gave up 0 bases and J gave up 4 bases; unmatched junction bases: 6. Per germline, CDR1 SGHTA and CDR2 FQGNSA. This CDR3 comprises 16 residues. The CDR3 is CASSLAGRDRGYEQYF. In nucleotides, the CDR3 is TGTGCCAGCAGCTTAGCGGGCAGGGACAGGGGTTACGAGCAGTACTTC.

The CDR3 reads CASSLSSQGYEQFF. The DNA of the CDR3 is TGTGCCAGCAGCTTATCCTCTCAGGGCTATGAGCAGTTCTTC. The chain carries TRBV7-9 and TRBJ2-1; D is possibly TRBD1 (5 bases). This CDR3 comprises 14 residues. Germline V gene data show CDR1 as SEHNR and CDR2 as FQNEAQ (reference sequence). V was clipped by 2 bases and J by 8 bases, with 13 bases between them.

This clone was picked up one time. The chain combines TRBV7-9 with TRBJ2-6; D is perhaps TRBD1 (6 bases). Deletions cut 4 bases from V and 1 base from J, with 8 bases between. Germline V lookup: CDR1 SEHNR, CDR2 FQNEAQ (reference sequence). There are 15 residues in the CDR3. CDR3 residues: CASSSDSSGANVLTF. The CDR3, as DNA: TGTGCCAGCAGCTCGGACAGTTCTGGGGCCAACGTCCTGACTTTC.